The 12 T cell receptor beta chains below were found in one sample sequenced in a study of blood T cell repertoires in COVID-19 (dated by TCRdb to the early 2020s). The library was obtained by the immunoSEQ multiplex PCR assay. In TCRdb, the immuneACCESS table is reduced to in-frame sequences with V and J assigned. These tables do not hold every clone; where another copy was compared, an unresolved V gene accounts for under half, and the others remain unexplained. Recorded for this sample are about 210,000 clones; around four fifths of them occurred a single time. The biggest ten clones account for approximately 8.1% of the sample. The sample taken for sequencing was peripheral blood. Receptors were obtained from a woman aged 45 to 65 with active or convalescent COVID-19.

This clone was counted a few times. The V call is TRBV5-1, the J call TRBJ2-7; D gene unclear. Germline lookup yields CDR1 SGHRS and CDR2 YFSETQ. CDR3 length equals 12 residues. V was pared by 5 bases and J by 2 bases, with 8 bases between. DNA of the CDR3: TGCGCCAGCAGTTTTACAGCCTACGAGCAGTACTTC. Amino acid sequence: CASSFTAYEQYF.

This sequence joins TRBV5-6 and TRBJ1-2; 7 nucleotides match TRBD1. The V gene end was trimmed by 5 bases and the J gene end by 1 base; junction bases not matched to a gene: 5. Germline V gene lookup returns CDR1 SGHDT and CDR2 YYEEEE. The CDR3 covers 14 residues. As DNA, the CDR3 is TGTGCCAGCAGGGGGGACAGCTATAACTATGGCTACACCTTC. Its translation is CASRGDSYNYGYTF.

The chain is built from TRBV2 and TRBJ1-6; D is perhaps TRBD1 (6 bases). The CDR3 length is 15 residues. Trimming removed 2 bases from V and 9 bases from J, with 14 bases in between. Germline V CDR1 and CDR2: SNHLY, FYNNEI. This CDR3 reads CASSESQGKGSPLHF. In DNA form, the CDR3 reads TGTGCCAGCAGTGAAAGCCAGGGGAAGGGTTCACCCCTCCACTTT.

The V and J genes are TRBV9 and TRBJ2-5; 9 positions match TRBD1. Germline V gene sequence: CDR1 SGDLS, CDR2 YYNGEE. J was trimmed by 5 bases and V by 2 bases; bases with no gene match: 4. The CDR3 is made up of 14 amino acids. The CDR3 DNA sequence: TGTGCCAGCAGCGTGGGACAGGGTCGGGAGACCCAGTACTTC. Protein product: CASSVGQGRETQYF.

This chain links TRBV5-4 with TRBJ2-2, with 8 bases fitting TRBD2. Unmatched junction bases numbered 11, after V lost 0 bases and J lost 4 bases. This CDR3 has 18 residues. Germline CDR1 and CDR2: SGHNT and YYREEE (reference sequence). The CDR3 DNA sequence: TGTGCCAGCAGCTTGGCCGGTATTAGCGGGATACGCACCGGGGAGCTGTTTTTT. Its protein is CASSLAGISGIRTGELFF.

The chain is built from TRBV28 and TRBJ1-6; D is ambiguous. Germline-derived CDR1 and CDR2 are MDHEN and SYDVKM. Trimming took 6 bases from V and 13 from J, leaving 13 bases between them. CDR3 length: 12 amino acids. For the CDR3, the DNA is TGTGCCAGCAGCCATCTTAATGAGCCCCTCCACTTT. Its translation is CASSHLNEPLHF.

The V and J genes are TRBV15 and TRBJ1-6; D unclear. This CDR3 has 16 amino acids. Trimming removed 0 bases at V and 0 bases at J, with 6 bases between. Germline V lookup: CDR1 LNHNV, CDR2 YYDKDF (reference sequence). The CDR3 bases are TGTGCCACCAGCAGAGATCTAGGCTCCTATAATTCACCCCTCCACTTT. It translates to CATSRDLGSYNSPLHF.

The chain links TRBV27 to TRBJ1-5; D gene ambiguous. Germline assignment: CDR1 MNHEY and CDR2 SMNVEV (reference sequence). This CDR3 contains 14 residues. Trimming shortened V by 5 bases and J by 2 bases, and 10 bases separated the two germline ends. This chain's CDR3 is CASSTVLGNQPQHF. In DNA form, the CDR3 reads TGTGCCAGCAGTACGGTGCTAGGCAATCAGCCCCAGCATTTT.

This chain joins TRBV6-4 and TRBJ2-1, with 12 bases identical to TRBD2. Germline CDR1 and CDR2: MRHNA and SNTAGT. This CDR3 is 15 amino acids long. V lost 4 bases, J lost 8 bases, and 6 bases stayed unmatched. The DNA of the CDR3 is TGTGCCAGCAGTGGACTAGCGGGAGAGGCCCATGAGCAGTTCTTC. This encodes CASSGLAGEAHEQFF.

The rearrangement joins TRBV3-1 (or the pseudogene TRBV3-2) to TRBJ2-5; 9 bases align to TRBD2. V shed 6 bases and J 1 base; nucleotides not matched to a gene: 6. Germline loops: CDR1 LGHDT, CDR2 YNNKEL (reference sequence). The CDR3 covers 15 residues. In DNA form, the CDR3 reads TGTGCCAGCAGTCGACTAGCGGACTTCCAAGAGACCCAGTACTTC. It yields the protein CASSRLADFQETQYF.

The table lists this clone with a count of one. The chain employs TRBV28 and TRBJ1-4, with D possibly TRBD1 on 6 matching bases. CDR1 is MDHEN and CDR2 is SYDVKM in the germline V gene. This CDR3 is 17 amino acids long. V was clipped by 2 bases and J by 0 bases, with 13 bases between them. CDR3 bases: TGTGCCAGCAGTTTACACAGGGCTGAGACAACTAATGAAAAACTGTTTTTT. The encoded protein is CASSLHRAETTNEKLFF.

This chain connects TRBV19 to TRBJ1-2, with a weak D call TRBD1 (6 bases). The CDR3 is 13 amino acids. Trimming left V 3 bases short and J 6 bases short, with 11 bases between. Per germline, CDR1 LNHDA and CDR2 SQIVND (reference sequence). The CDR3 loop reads CASSMGTGHGYTF. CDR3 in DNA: TGTGCCAGTAGTATGGGAACAGGGCATGGCTACACCTTC.